The table lists the clone carrying this T cell receptor beta chain with a few counts. Antigen: not known. V lost 4 bases to trimming and J lost 5 bases; unmatched junction nucleotides: 14. In germline, CDR1 is SGHRS, CDR2 YFSETQ. The CDR3 runs to 16 residues. Assay: immunoSEQ multiplex PCR; the TCRdb copy retains only in-frame clones and omits some. The profile shows around 120,000 clones, approximately 94% of them singletons. These data belong to a study of T cell responses to AZD1222 COVID-19 vaccine. Whole-study findings and limits: Just a handful of AZD1222 recipients tested seropositive at baseline.

The sample consisted of peripheral blood, taken 28 days after the second AZD1222 dose. The rearrangement joins TRBV5-1 to TRBJ1-1, with 7 nucleotides matching TRBD1. The sequence came from an adult who received the AZD1222 COVID-19 vaccine. The CDR3 DNA follows: TGCGCCAGCAGCCTCGGACAGGCCTTCCTCGTTACTGAAGCTTTCTTT. Its protein product is CASSLGQAFLVTEAFF.